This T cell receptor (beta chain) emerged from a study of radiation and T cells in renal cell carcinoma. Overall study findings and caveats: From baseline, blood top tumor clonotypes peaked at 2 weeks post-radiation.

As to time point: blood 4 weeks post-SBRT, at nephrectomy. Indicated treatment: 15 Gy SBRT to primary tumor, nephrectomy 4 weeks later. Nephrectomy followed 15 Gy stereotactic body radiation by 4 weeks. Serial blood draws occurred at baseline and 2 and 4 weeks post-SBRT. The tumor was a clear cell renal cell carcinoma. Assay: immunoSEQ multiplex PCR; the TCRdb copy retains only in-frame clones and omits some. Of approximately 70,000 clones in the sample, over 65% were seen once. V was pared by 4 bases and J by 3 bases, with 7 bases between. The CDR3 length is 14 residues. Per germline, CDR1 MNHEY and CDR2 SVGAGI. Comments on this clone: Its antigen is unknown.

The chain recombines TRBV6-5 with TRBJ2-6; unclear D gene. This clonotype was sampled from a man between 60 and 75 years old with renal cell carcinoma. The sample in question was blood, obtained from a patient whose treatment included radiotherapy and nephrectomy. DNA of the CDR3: TGTGCCAGCAGTTCTGTGGGTGGGGCCAACGTCCTGACTTTC. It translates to CASSSVGGANVLTF.